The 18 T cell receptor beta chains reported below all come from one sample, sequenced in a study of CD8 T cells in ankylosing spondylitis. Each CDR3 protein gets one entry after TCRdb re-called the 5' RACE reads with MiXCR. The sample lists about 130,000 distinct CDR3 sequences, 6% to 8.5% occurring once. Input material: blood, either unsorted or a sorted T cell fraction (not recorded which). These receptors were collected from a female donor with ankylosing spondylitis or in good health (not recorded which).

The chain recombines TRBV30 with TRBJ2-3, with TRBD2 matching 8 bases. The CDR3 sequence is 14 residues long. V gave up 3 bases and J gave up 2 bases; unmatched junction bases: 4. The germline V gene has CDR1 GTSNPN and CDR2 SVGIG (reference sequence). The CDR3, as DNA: TGTGCCTGGAGGGTAGCGGGGCCCACAGATACGCAGTATTTT. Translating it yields CAWRVAGPTDTQYF.

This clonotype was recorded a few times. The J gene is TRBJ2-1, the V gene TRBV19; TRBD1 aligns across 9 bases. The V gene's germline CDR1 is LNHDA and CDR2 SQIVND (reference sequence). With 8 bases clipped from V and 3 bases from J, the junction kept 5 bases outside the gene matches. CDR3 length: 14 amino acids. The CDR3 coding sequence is TGTGCCAGTGATCCGGGACAGGGCTACAATGAGCAGTTCTTC. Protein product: CASDPGQGYNEQFF.

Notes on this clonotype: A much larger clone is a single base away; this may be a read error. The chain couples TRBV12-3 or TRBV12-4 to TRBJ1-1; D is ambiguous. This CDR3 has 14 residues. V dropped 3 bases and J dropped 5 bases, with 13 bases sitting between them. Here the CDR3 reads CASSFGSGRTEAFF. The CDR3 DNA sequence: TGTGCCAGCAGTTTTGGGAGTGGTCGGACTGAAGCTTTCTTT.

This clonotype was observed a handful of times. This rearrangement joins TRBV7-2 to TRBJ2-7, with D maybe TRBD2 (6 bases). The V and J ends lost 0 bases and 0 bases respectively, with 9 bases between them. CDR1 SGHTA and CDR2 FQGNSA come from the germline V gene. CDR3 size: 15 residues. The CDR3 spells CASSLAGLYSYEQYF. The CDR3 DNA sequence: TGTGCCAGCAGCTTAGCGGGACTCTACTCCTACGAGCAGTACTTC.

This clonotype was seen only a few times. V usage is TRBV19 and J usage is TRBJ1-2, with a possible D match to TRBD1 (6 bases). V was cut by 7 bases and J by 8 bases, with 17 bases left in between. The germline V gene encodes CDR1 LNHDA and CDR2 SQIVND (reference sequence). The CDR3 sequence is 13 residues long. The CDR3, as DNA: TGTGCCAGTACCCCGGGGGCCATTGAGGGCTACACCTTC. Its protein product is CASTPGAIEGYTF.

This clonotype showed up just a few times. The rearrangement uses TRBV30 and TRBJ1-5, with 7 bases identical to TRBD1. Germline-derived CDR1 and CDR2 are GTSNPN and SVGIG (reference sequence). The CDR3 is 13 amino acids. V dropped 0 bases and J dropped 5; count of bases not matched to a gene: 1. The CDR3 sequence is CAWSVGGDQPQHF. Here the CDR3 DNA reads TGTGCCTGGAGTGTAGGGGGCGATCAGCCCCAGCATTTT.

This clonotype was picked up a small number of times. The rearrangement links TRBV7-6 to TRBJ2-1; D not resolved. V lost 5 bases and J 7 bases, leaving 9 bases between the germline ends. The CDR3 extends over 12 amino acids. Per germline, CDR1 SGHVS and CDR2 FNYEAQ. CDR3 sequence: CASSNTWNEQFF. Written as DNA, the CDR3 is TGTGCCAGCAGCAATACTTGGAATGAGCAGTTCTTC.

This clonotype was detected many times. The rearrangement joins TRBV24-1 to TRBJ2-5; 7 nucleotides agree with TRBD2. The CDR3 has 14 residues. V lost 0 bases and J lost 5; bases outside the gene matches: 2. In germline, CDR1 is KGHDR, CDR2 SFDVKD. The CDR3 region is CATSDLREGETQYF. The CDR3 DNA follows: TGTGCCACCAGTGATTTGAGGGAGGGGGAGACCCAGTACTTC.

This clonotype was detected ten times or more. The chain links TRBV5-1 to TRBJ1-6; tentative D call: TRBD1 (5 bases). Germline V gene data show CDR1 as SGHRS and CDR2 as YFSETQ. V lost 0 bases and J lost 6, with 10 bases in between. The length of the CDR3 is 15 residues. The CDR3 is CASSLAGRINSPLHF. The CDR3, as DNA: TGCGCCAGCAGCTTGGCGGGACGGATTAATTCACCCCTCCACTTT.

This CDR3 reads CASSLDANYGYTF. The CDR3 DNA is TGTGCCAGCAGCTTAGACGCAAACTATGGCTACACCTTC. This sequence joins TRBV7-9 and TRBJ1-2; D is ambiguous. The V and J ends lost 1 base and 2 bases respectively, with 5 bases between them. Germline V lookup: CDR1 SEHNR, CDR2 FQNEAQ (reference sequence). The CDR3 length is 13 residues.

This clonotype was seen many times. The CDR3 nucleotides are TGTGCCAGCAGTTACGGGACAGGGGTGTCACCCCTCCACTTT. Translating it yields CASSYGTGVSPLHF. V and J are TRBV6-5 and TRBJ1-6; 10 positions match TRBD1. J gave up 10 bases and V 2 bases, and 2 bases lay outside the gene matches. There are 14 residues in the CDR3. CDR1 and CDR2 from the germline V gene are MNHEY and SVGAGI.

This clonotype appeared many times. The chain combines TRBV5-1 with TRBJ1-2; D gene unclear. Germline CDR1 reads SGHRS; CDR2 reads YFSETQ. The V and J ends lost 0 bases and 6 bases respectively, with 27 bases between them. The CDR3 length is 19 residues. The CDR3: CASSLGRLVPDWQEHGYTF. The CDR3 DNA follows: TGCGCCAGCAGCTTGGGGCGTCTAGTGCCAGACTGGCAGGAACATGGCTACACCTTC.

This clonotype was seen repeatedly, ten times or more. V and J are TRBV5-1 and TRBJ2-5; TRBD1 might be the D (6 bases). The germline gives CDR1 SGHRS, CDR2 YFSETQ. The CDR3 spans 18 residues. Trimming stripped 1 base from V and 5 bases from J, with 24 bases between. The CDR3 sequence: CASSLSRFGTTRGETQYF. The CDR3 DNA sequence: TGCGCCAGCAGCTTGTCCCGGTTTGGGACAACGAGGGGGGAGACCCAGTACTTC.

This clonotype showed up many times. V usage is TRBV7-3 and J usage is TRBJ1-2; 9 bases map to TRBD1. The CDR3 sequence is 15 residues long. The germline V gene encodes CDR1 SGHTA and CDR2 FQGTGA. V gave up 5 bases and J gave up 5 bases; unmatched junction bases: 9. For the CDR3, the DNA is TGTGCCAGCAGCCCGAGAGGGACAGGGAGATATGGCTACACCTTC. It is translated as CASSPRGTGRYGYTF.

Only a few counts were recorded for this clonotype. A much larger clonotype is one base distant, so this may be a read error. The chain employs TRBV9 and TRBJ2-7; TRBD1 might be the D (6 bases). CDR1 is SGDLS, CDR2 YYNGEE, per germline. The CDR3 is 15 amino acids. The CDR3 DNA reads TGTGCCAGCAGCGTAGCTCCAGGGGTCTCCTACGAGCGGTACTTC. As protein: CASSVAPGVSYERYF.

Here the CDR3 reads CASSLTGQANTEAFF. CDR3 coding DNA: TGTGCCAGTAGTCTAACCGGACAGGCGAACACTGAAGCTTTCTTT. This chain connects TRBV19 to TRBJ1-1; 7 bases are a match to TRBD1. This CDR3 is 15 amino acids long. V lost 5 bases to trimming and J lost 1 base; unmatched junction nucleotides: 7. In germline, CDR1 is LNHDA, CDR2 SQIVND (reference sequence).

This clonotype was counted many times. The CDR3 region has the DNA TGTGCCACCAGTGCGTCAGGGGTTGGGAACACTGAAGCTTTCTTT. Its translation is CATSASGVGNTEAFF. The rearrangement joins TRBV24-1 to TRBJ1-1; a possible D gene is TRBD1 (6 bases). Germline V gene lookup returns CDR1 KGHDR and CDR2 SFDVKD. The CDR3 sequence is 15 residues long. Trimming shortened V by 5 bases and J by 1 base, and 13 bases separated the two germline ends.

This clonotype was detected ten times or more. Here the CDR3 DNA reads TGTGCCAGCAGCCCCGGGACGGTTTACGAGCAGTACTTC. This sequence encodes CASSPGTVYEQYF. This chain connects TRBV7-9 to TRBJ2-7, with D possibly being TRBD1 or TRBD2 (5 bases each). This CDR3 region has 13 residues. Germline V gene lookup returns CDR1 SEHNR and CDR2 FQNEAQ (reference sequence). V shed 5 bases and J shed 4 bases, with 12 bases lying between them.